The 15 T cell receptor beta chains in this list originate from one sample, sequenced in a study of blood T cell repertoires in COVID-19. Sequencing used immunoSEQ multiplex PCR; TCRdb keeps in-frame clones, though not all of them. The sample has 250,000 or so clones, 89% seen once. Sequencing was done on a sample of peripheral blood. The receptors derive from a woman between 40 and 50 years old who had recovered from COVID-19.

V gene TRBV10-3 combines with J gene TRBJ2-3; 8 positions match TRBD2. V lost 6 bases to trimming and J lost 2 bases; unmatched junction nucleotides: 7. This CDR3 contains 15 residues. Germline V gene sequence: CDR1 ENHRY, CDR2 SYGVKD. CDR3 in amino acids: CAISPVAGSTDTQYF. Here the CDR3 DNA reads TGTGCCATCAGCCCCGTAGCGGGGTCCACAGATACGCAGTATTTT.

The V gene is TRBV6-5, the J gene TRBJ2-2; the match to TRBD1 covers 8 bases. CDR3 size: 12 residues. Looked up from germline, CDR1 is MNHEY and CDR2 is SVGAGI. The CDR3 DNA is TGTGTATGCCAGGGGGCGATCGGGGAGCTGTTTTTT. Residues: CVCQGAIGELFF.

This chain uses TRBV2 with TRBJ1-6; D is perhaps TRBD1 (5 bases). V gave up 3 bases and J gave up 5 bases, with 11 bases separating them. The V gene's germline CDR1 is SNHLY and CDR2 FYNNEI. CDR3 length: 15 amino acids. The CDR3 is CASSEGRGDNSPLHF. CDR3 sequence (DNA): TGTGCCAGCAGTGAGGGACGGGGGGATAATTCACCCCTCCACTTT. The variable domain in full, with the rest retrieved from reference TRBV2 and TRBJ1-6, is EPEVTQTPSHQVTQMGQEVILRCVPISNHLYFYWYRQILGQKVEFLVSFYNNEISEKSEIFDDQFSVERPDGSNFTLKIRSTKLEDSAMYFCASSEGRGDNSPLHFGNGTRLTVT.

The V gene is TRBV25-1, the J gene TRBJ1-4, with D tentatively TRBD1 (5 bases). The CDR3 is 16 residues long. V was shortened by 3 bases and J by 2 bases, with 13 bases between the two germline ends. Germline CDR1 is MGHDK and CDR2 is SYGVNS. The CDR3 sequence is CASSDGGAPTNEKLFF. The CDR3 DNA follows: TGTGCCAGCAGTGACGGGGGTGCCCCCACTAATGAAAAACTGTTTTTT.

The CDR3 DNA reads TGCGCCAGCAGCCTGCGACAGGGCGATGGCTACACCTTC. It is translated as CASSLRQGDGYTF. V is TRBV4-1 and J is TRBJ1-2, with 7 bases that match TRBD1. The CDR3 is 13 amino acids. CDR1 and CDR2 (germline): MGHRA, YSYEKL. Trimming removed 4 bases from V and 6 bases from J; junction bases left unmatched: 5.

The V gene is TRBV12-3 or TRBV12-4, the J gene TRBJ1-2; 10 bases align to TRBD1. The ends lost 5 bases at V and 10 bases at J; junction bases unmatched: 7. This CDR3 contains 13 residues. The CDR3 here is CASSLGQGIFYTF. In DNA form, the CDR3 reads TGTGCCAGCAGTCTGGGACAGGGGATTTTCTACACCTTC.

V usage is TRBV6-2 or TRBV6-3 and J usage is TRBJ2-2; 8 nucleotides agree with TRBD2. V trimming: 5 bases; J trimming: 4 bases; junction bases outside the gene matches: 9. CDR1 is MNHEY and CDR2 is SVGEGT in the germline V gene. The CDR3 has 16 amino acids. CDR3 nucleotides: TGTGCCAGCAGTGTCCCGGGGCTAGCGGGCACCGGGGAGCTGTTTTTT. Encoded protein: CASSVPGLAGTGELFF.

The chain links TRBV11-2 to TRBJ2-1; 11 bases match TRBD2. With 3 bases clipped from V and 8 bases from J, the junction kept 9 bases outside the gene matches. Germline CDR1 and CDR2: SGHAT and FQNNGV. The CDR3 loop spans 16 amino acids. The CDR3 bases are TGTGCCAGCAGCTTCCAGACTAGCGGGATCGGCTATGAGCAGTTCTTC. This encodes CASSFQTSGIGYEQFF.

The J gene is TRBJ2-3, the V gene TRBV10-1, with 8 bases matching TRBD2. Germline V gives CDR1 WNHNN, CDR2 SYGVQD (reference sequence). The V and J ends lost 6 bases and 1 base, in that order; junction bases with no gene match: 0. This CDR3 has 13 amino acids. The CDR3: CASSGGGTDTQYF. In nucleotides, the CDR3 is TGCGCCAGCAGCGGGGGGGGCACAGATACGCAGTATTTT.

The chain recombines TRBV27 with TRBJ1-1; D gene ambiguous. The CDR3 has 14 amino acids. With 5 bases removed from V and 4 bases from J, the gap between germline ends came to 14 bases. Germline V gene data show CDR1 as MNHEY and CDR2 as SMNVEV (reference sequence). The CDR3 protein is CASSRQWASTEAFF. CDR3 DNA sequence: TGTGCCAGCAGTCGTCAGTGGGCGTCCACTGAAGCTTTCTTT.

CDR3 nucleotides: TGTGCCAGCAGACCGGATGTGACTAGCGGGATTTACGAGCAGTACGTC. It specifies CASRPDVTSGIYEQYV. The chain carries TRBV7-2 and TRBJ2-7; 11 nucleotides align to TRBD2. Per germline, CDR1 SGHTA and CDR2 FQGNSA. The CDR3 length is 16 residues. V dropped 6 bases and J dropped 4; count of bases not matched to a gene: 11.

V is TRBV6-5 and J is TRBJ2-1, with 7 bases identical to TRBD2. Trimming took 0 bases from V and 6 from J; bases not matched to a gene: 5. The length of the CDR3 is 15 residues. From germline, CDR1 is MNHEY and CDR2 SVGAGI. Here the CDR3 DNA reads TGTGCCAGCAGTTACTCCCCCGGACTAGGCAATGAGCAGTTCTTC. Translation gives CASSYSPGLGNEQFF.

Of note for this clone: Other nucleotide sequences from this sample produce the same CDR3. The CDR3 sequence is CASSQDWTGGEKLFF. Here the CDR3 DNA reads TGCGCCAGCAGCCAAGACTGGACAGGGGGGGAAAAACTGTTTTTT. This rearrangement joins TRBV4-3 to TRBJ1-4, with 10 bases aligning to TRBD1. CDR1 and CDR2 from the germline V gene are LGHNA and YSLEER. V was pared by 0 bases and J by 8 bases, with 3 bases of the junction left unmatched. The CDR3 consists of 15 residues.

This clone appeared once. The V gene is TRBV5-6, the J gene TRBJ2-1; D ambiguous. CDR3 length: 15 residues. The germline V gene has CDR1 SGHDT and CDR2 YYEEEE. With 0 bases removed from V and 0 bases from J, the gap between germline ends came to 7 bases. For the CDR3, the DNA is TGTGCCAGCAGCTTGGCACTGAGCTCCTACAATGAGCAGTTCTTC. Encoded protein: CASSLALSSYNEQFF. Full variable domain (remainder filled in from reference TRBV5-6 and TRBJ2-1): DAGVTQSPTHLIKTRGQQVTLRCSPKSGHDTVSWYQQALGQGPQFIFQYYEEEERQRGNFPDRFSGHQFPNYSSELNVNALLLGDSALYLCASSLALSSYNEQFFGPGTRLTVL.

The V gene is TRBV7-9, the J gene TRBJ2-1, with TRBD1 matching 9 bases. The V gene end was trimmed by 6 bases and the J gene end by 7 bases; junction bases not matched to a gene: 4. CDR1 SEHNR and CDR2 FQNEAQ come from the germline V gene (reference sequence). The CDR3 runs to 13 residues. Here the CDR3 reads CASRSGTGNEQFF. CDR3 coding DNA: TGTGCCAGCAGGAGCGGGACAGGGAATGAGCAGTTCTTC.